This T cell receptor (beta chain) is drawn from a study of T-cell memory formation after mild COVID-19. Study at large: The TCR clusters were mostly specific to one donor. Study-level points and caveats: Pre-infection memory contained some responding clones, which suggested that cross-reactive memory had joined. Shrinking CD4+ clones were chiefly CM and EM; CD8+ ones were chiefly EMRA.

CDR1 DFQATT and CDR2 SNEGSKA come from the germline V gene (reference sequence). Trimming removed 3 bases from V and 5 bases from J, with 4 bases in between. There are 10 residues in the CDR3. TCRdb processed the 5' RACE reads anew with MiXCR; each CDR3 protein has one entry. Among around 160,000 distinct CDR3 sequences, 11% were seen once, and the ten largest hold more than 3.5%. This clonotype was counted between two and nine times. Its antigen is unknown. The clonotype comes from a young man who had mild COVID-19 (a few samples of this study predate the infection). Cell type and time point are not known. Source material: PBMCs or a T cell subset sorted from them (not recorded which). The rearrangement uses TRBV20-1 and TRBJ1-2; D remains unclear. The CDR3 nucleotides read TGCAGTGCTAGGCAATATGGCTACACCTTC. Protein sequence: CSARQYGYTF.